This TCR beta chain comes out of a study of blood T cell repertoires in COVID-19. The CDR3 is made up of 16 amino acids. Trimming removed 0 bases at V and 2 bases at J, with 13 bases between. Germline V CDR1 and CDR2: SEHNR, FQNEAQ (reference sequence). For recovered donors of Cohort 3, there were two negative PCRs, clearance, or symptom resolution. Measured with immunoSEQ multiplex PCR; TCRdb has only the in-frame clones, and not every one. The repertoire holds around 300,000 clones, around 92% seen once, with about 9.4% in the top ten. The clonotype was recovered from a woman in her thirties who had recovered from COVID-19. The gene calls are TRBV7-9 and TRBJ2-5; D unresolved. What was sequenced was PBMCs or T cells enriched from blood (not recorded which). CDR3 sequence (DNA): TGTGCCAGCAGCTTAGCCAACCCGGTTGGTCAAGAGACCCAGTACTTC. This sequence encodes CASSLANPVGQETQYF.